This T cell receptor beta chain was documented in a study of yellow fever vaccine responses in identical twins (dated by TCRdb to 2017 to 2018). Turning to the overall study: In identical twins, the study followed T cell clones that responded to the vaccine with precision.

From the cysteine up to the phenylalanine, the CDR3 has a length of 13 residues. Here the CDR3 DNA is all that survives: 39 bases in frame from base 1. The CDR1 and CDR2 encoded by the germline V gene are MNHEY and SVGAGI. V gives up 6 bases and J gives up 6 bases, and the segment between their germline ends measures 15 bases. In this sample, this clonotype turned up a few times. No antigen is known for it. No much larger clonotype is one base removed from it; base qualities were not supplied. Library preparation employed RT-PCR. These reads were obtained on an Illumina HiSeq 2500. The public reads were reprocessed in TCRdb via fastp at Q25 and MiXCR, keeping in-frame beta chains. For every CDR3 protein sequence, its rows merge into one entry that carries the most common genes and DNA. The sample has some 15,000 distinct CDR3 sequences on record, approximately 82% of them singletons. The ten largest make up about 2% of the sample.

Study-wide findings and limitations: The authors reported that the T cell response to vaccination in identical twins appeared partly convergent and partly personalized.

The chain links TRBV6-5 with TRBJ2-7, and the D gene may be TRBD1, 6 bases matching. The sequence derives from a woman aged 18-29 years who received the yellow fever vaccine. Donor details come from another sample of the same person, matched by shared clones. The material was T cells from blood (PBMCs), unsorted or a sorted subset (not recorded which), obtained before or after yellow fever vaccination (not recorded which). The nucleotides are TGTGCCAGCAGCTACACAGGGCTCGGCGAGCAGTACTTC. Translated, it reads CASSYTGLGEQYF.